The 7 T cell receptor beta chains given below trace back to one sample, sequenced in a study of blood T cell repertoires in COVID-19. This table comes from immunoSEQ multiplex PCR, and its TCRdb copy is limited to in-frame clones, with some not included. The table shows a few hundred thousand clones, with about four fifths occurring only once. Source material: PBMCs or T cells enriched from blood (not recorded which). The receptors derive from a middle-aged man who had been exposed to COVID-19.

The gene calls are TRBV5-6 and TRBJ1-1, with D unclear. CDR1 SGHDT and CDR2 YYEEEE come from the germline V gene. CDR3 length equals 12 residues. The ends were cut back, 3 bases at V and 11 bases at J, with 14 bases in the middle. CDR3 amino acids: CASSYGGLHAFF. CDR3 in DNA: TGTGCCAGCAGCTATGGCGGCCTGCATGCTTTCTTT. Full variable domain (rest looked up from reference TRBV5-6 and TRBJ1-1): DAGVTQSPTHLIKTRGQQVTLRCSPKSGHDTVSWYQQALGQGPQFIFQYYEEEERQRGNFPDRFSGHQFPNYSSELNVNALLLGDSALYLCASSYGGLHAFFGQGTRLTVV.

Points on this clone: The same CDR3 can be traced to other DNA sequences in this sample. The chain employs TRBV18 and TRBJ2-2; tentatively, D is TRBD2 (6 bases). This CDR3 comprises 14 residues. Looked up from germline, CDR1 is KGHSH and CDR2 is LQKENI. The V and J ends lost 3 bases and 1 base respectively, with 6 bases between them. The CDR3 coding sequence is TGTGCCAGCTCACCGGGACTGAACACCGGGGAGCTGTTTTTT. Amino acids: CASSPGLNTGELFF.

The rearrangement joins TRBV5-4 to TRBJ1-4, with 8 bases lining up with TRBD1. Losses at the gene ends were 3 bases for V and 7 bases for J; bases not matched to a gene: 11. The CDR3 length is 16 residues. CDR1 and CDR2 from the germline V gene are SGHNT and YYREEE (reference sequence). The CDR3 here is CASSSGTGLSGEKLFF. CDR3 nucleotides: TGTGCCAGCAGCTCCGGGACAGGCCTCAGCGGTGAAAAACTGTTTTTT.

J is TRBJ2-7 and V is TRBV10-1, with TRBD2 matching 8 bases. The CDR3 spans 18 residues. The ends lost 3 bases at V and 2 bases at J; junction bases unmatched: 15. CDR1 WNHNN and CDR2 SYGVQD come from the germline V gene (reference sequence). In nucleotides, the CDR3 is TGCGCCAGCAGTGACGGGGGTCTCACTAGCGGAAAAACCTACGAGCAGTACTTC. Translating it yields CASSDGGLTSGKTYEQYF.

The chain employs TRBV12-3 or TRBV12-4 and TRBJ1-2; D unresolved. CDR3 length: 13 residues. Between the trimmed V and J ends, which lost 7 bases and 6 bases, there was a span of 15 bases. CDR3 loop: CASTLTSSDGYTF. CDR3 DNA: TGTGCCAGCACCCTGACAAGTTCAGATGGCTACACCTTC.

The V call is TRBV19, the J call TRBJ1-5; TRBD1 matches at 8 bases. The CDR3 has 15 residues. V trimming: 5 bases; J trimming: 1 base; junction bases outside the gene matches: 4. The V gene's germline CDR1 is LNHDA and CDR2 SQIVND (reference sequence). CDR3 amino acids: CASSVRDRSNQPQHF. CDR3 DNA: TGTGCCAGTAGTGTCCGGGACAGGAGCAATCAGCCCCAGCATTTT.

This clone was seen just once. This chain links TRBV5-4 with TRBJ2-3; 7 nucleotides agree with TRBD1. CDR1 is SGHNT, CDR2 YYREEE, per germline (reference sequence). The CDR3 length is 15 residues. The V gene end was trimmed by 4 bases and the J gene end by 7 bases; junction bases not matched to a gene: 12. This CDR3 reads CASSSSGTAPHTQYF. In DNA form, the CDR3 reads TGTGCCAGCAGCAGTTCCGGGACAGCACCACATACGCAGTATTTT. Supplemented by reference TRBV5-4 and TRBJ2-3, the full variable domain reads ETGVTQSPTHLIKTRGQQVTLRCSSQSGHNTVSWYQQALGQGPQFIFQYYREEENGRGNFPPRFSGLQFPNYSSELNVNALELDDSALYLCASSSSGTAPHTQYFGPGTRLTVL.